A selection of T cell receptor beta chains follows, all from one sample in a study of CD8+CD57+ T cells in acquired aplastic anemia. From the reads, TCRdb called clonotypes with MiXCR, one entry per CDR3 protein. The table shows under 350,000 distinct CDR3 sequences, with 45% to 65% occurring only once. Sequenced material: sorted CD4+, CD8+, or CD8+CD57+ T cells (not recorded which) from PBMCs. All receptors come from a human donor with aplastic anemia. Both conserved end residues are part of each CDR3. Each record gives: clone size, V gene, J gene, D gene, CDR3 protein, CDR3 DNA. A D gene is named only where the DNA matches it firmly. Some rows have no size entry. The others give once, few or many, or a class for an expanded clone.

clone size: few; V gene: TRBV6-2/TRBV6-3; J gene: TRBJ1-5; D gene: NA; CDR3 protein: CASSQEAHQPQHF; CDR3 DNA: TGTGCCAGCAGCCAGGAGGCGCATCAGCCCCAGCATTTT
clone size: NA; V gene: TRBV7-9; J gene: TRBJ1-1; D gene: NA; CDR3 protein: CASSHPRGQTEAFF; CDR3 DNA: TGTGCCAGCAGCCACCCCCGCGGACAGACTGAAGCTTTCTTT
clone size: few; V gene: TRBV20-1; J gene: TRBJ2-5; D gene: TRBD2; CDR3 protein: CSADGLAGTGETQYF; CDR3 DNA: TGCAGTGCCGATGGACTAGCGGGAACAGGGGAGACCCAGTACTTC
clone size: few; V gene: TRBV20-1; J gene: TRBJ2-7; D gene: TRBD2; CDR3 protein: CSAPPSREAYEQYF; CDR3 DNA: TGCAGTGCTCCTCCGTCCCGGGAGGCCTACGAGCAGTACTTC
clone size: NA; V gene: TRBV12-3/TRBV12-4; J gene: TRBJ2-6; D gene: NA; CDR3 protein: CASRLRSPGANVLTF; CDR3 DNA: TGTGCCAGCAGACTACGAAGTCCTGGGGCCAACGTCCTGACTTTC
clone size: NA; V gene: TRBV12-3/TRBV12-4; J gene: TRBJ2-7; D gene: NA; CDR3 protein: CARSLVGPGDYEQYF; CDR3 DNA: TGTGCCAGAAGTTTAGTAGGGCCCGGGGATTACGAGCAGTACTTC
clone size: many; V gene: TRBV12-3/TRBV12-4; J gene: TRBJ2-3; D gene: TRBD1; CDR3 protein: CASSLRTGSSTDTQYF; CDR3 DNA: TGTGCCAGCAGTCTACGGACAGGGTCGAGCACAGATACGCAGTATTTT
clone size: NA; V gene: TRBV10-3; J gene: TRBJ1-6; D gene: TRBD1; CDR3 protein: CAIRPDRGNSPLHF; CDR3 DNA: TGTGCCATCAGGCCAGACAGGGGAAATTCACCCCTCCACTTT
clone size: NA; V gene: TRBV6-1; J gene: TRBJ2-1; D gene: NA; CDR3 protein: CASSEWQGRVEFF; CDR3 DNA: TGTGCCAGCAGTGAATGGCAGGGGAGGGTTGAGTTCTTC
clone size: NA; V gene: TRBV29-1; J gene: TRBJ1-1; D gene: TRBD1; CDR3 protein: CSVADRLNTEAFF; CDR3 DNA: TGCAGCGTTGCGGACAGGTTGAACACTGAAGCTTTCTTT
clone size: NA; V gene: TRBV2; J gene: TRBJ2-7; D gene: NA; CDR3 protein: CASSEARSSYEQYF; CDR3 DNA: TGTGCCAGCAGTGAAGCCAGGTCTTCCTACGAGCAGTACTTC
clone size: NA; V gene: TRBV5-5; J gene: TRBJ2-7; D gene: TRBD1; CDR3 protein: CASSYGQGLPYEQYF; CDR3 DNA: TGTGCCAGCAGCTACGGACAGGGGCTCCCCTACGAGCAGTACTTC
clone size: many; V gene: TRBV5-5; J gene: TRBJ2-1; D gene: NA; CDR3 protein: CASSLTGTLYNEQFF; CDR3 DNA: TGTGCCAGCAGCTTAACCGGGACACTTTACAATGAGCAGTTCTTC
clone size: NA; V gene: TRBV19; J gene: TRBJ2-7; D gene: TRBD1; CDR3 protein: CASTTGTGAYEQYF; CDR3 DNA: TGTGCCAGTACTACCGGGACAGGGGCCTACGAGCAGTACTTC
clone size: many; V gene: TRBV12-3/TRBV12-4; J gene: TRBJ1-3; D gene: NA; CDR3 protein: CASSFKAGGNTIYF; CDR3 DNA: TGTGCCAGCAGTTTTAAAGCAGGGGGAAACACCATATATTTT